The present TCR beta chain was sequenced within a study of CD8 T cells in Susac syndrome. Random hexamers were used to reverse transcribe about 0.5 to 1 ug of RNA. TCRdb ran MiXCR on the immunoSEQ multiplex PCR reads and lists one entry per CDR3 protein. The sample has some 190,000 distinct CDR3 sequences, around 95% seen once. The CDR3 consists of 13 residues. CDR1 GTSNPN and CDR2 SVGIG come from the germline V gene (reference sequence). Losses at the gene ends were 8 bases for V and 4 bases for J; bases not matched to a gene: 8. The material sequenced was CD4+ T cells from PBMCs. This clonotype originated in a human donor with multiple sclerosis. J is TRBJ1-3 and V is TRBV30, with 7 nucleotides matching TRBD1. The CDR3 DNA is TGTGCCAGGCAGGGGGATCGAGGAAACACCATATATTTT. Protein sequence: CARQGDRGNTIYF.